This is a list of T cell receptor beta chains from one sample in a study of blood T cell repertoires in COVID-19. Generated by immunoSEQ multiplex PCR, the TCRdb table keeps only in-frame clones and is missing some. Of some 72,000 clones listed, more than 70% are singletons. The specimen was peripheral blood. These receptors were collected from a man in his fifties or sixties with COVID-19, enrolled during active disease. Both conserved end residues are part of each CDR3. D genes are given only for firm matches. Clone size is stated in some rows and not others, as once, few, many or a class when expanded.

d_gene,abundance,j_gene,v_gene,CDR3aa,CDR3nt
NA,NA,TRBJ2-1,TRBV18,CASSSGLGSYNEQFF,TGTGCCAGCTCTTCAGGACTGGGCTCCTACAATGAGCAGTTCTTC
NA,NA,TRBJ1-1,TRBV7-2,CASSLGRSNTEAFF,TGTGCCAGCAGCTTGGGCAGATCGAACACTGAAGCTTTCTTT
NA,NA,TRBJ2-3,TRBV4-1,CASSQAYGTDTQYF,TGCGCCAGCAGCCAAGCCTACGGCACAGATACGCAGTATTTT
NA,NA,TRBJ2-1,TRBV28,CASSRGQRDYRQFF,TGTGCCAGCAGCCGAGGGCAGCGTGACTACCGGCAGTTCTTC
NA,once,TRBJ2-3,TRBV6-5,CASSYSGGSSTDTQYF,TGTGCCAGCAGTTACTCTGGCGGATCTAGCACAGATACGCAGTATTTT
NA,NA,TRBJ2-7,TRBV6-5,CASRKGPAYEQYF,TGTGCCAGCAGGAAGGGGCCGGCCTACGAGCAGTACTTC
NA,few,TRBJ1-5,TRBV2,CASSEGGGPQHF,TGTGCCAGCAGTGAGGGCGGGGGCCCCCAGCATTTT
NA,NA,TRBJ1-5,TRBV19,CASRQRGGGNQPQHF,TGTGCCAGCCGGCAGCGGGGCGGGGGCAATCAGCCCCAGCATTTT
TRBD1,many,TRBJ2-3,TRBV7-6,CASSLGQGKPDTQYF,TGTGCCAGCAGCTTGGGACAGGGGAAGCCAGATACGCAGTATTTT
TRBD1,NA,TRBJ2-5,TRBV9,CASSVGQGAVETQYF,TGTGCCAGCAGCGTGGGGCAGGGGGCGGTGGAGACCCAGTACTTC
NA,NA,TRBJ1-1,TRBV12-3/TRBV12-4,CASSKRVNTEAFF,TGTGCCAGCAGTAAACGGGTGAACACTGAAGCTTTCTTT
TRBD1,NA,TRBJ2-3,TRBV29-1,CSVDTGQSTDTQYF,TGCAGCGTTGATACGGGACAGAGCACAGATACGCAGTATTTT
NA,NA,TRBJ1-2,TRBV18,CASSPGQKSGYTF,TGTGCCAGCTCACCCGGACAGAAATCCGGCTACACCTTC
TRBD1,NA,TRBJ2-3,TRBV19,CASSTRQGTDTQYF,TGTGCCAGTAGTACCCGACAGGGGACAGATACGCAGTATTTT
TRBD2,NA,TRBJ2-3,TRBV24-1,CATSDRGLAGSTDTQYF,TGTGCCACCAGTGACCGGGGACTAGCGGGTAGCACAGATACGCAGTATTTT
NA,NA,TRBJ2-2,TRBV7-3,CASSLAANTGELFF,TGTGCCAGCAGCTTAGCGGCGAACACCGGGGAGCTGTTTTTT
TRBD1,NA,TRBJ2-3,TRBV19,CASRPGTGFSDTQYF,TGTGCCAGTAGGCCCGGGACAGGGTTTTCCGATACGCAGTATTTT
NA,NA,TRBJ1-5,TRBV7-2,CASSLQGSNQPQHF,TGTGCCAGCAGCCTCCAGGGGAGCAATCAGCCCCAGCATTTT
TRBD1,few,TRBJ1-1,TRBV28,CASRLQGANTEAFF,TGTGCCAGCAGACTACAGGGGGCAAACACTGAAGCTTTCTTT
NA,NA,TRBJ2-4,TRBV18,CASSPRAAKNIQYF,TGTGCCAGCTCTCCGAGAGCCGCCAAAAACATTCAGTACTTC
NA,NA,TRBJ1-5,TRBV6-5,CASSGSMPQHF,TGTGCCAGCAGCGGGTCTATGCCCCAGCATTTT
TRBD1,few,TRBJ1-5,TRBV7-2,CASSLDRGSAQHF,TGTGCCAGCAGCTTAGACAGGGGATCGGCCCAGCATTTT
TRBD1,NA,TRBJ1-2,TRBV9,CASSEHSGTGLGYTF,TGTGCCAGCAGCGAACATTCAGGGACAGGGCTTGGCTACACCTTC
TRBD2,NA,TRBJ2-4,TRBV4-2,CASSPGLAGDGARNIQYF,TGTGCCAGCAGCCCAGGACTAGCGGGAGATGGGGCTAGGAACATTCAGTACTTC
NA,once,TRBJ1-2,TRBV7-9,CASSRLTDYGYTF,TGTGCCAGCAGCCGCTTGACAGACTATGGCTACACCTTC
NA,NA,TRBJ2-6,TRBV7-3,CASSRGGSGANVLTF,TGTGCCAGCAGCCGCGGTGGCTCTGGGGCCAACGTCCTGACTTTC
TRBD2,NA,TRBJ2-1,TRBV7-6,CASCGRFSSYNEQFF,TGTGCCAGCTGCGGGAGGTTTAGCTCCTACAATGAGCAGTTCTTC
TRBD1,NA,TRBJ1-6,TRBV3-1/TRBV3-2,CASSTYTGENSPLHF,TGTGCCAGCAGCACTTATACAGGGGAGAATTCACCCCTCCACTTT
NA,NA,TRBJ2-7,TRBV29-1,CSVEGRGYEQYF,TGCAGCGTTGAAGGCAGAGGCTACGAGCAGTACTTC
NA,NA,TRBJ1-5,TRBV19,CASSRGDRPQHF,TGTGCCAGTAGTAGAGGCGATCGGCCCCAGCATTTT
NA,NA,TRBJ2-7,TRBV19,CASSIDTAGPYEQYF,TGTGCCAGTAGTATAGATACAGCGGGCCCCTACGAGCAGTACTTC
NA,few,TRBJ2-3,TRBV10-2,CASTAGSLGFTDTQYF,TGCGCCAGCACTGCTGGGAGTTTGGGATTCACAGATACGCAGTATTTT
TRBD1,once,TRBJ1-5,TRBV4-1,CASSPTDRGDNQPQHF,TGCGCCAGCAGCCCCACTGACAGGGGGGACAATCAGCCCCAGCATTTT
NA,NA,TRBJ2-7,TRBV28,CASSPQTSEAKQYF,TGTGCCAGCAGCCCACAGACTTCGGAGGCGAAGCAGTACTTC
TRBD2,NA,TRBJ2-1,TRBV7-9,CASSLVSGRDYNEQFF,TGTGCCAGCAGCTTAGTGAGCGGGAGGGATTACAATGAGCAGTTCTTC
NA,once,TRBJ2-3,TRBV6-5,CASSPKTDTQYF,TGTGCCAGCAGTCCAAAAACAGATACGCAGTATTTT
TRBD2,many,TRBJ2-7,TRBV4-1,CASSQDVGGPSGEQYF,TGCGCCAGCAGCCAAGACGTGGGAGGGCCGTCGGGCGAGCAGTACTTC
TRBD1,NA,TRBJ1-1,TRBV6-5,CASSFARTGQAFF,TGTGCCAGCAGTTTCGCACGGACAGGCCAAGCTTTCTTT
NA,NA,TRBJ1-1,TRBV5-4,CASSLESMNTEAFF,TGTGCCAGCAGCTTGGAGAGTATGAACACTGAAGCTTTCTTT
TRBD2,NA,TRBJ2-3,TRBV27,CATWEGSGSITTDTQYF,TGTGCCACCTGGGAAGGTAGCGGGAGCATCACCACAGATACGCAGTATTTT
TRBD2,NA,TRBJ2-7,TRBV4-2,CASSHDGLAGGISYEQYF,TGTGCCAGCAGCCATGACGGACTAGCGGGAGGGATCTCCTACGAGCAGTACTTC
NA,NA,TRBJ2-2,TRBV24-1,CATMASRNTGELFF,TGTGCCACCATGGCTAGCAGAAACACCGGGGAGCTGTTTTTT